The rows below give T cell receptor beta chains drawn from one sample of a study of Ad26.COV2.S vaccination and SARS-CoV-2 variants. Measured with immunoSEQ multiplex PCR; TCRdb has only the in-frame clones, and not every one. This sample has hundreds of thousands of clones; approximately 89% occur once, and the top ten carry approximately 2.5%. Sequencing was performed on peripheral blood, taken in a trial of Ad26.COV2.S vaccine versus placebo. These receptors all stem from a person aged 18-65 years who received the Ad26.COV2.S COVID-19 vaccine or a placebo. Each CDR3 is given without its conserved first and last residue. Fields, in order: clone size, V gene, CDR3 protein. The listing skips clone size in some rows; elsewhere it reads once, few, many or a size class.

-	TRBV7-9	ASSLIVSWVRQETQY
once	TRBV6-1	ASVGTVGQPQH
-	TRBV7-3	ASSFEFNSPLH
-	TRBV5-4	ASSSAGQPSGNTIY
-	TRBV4-1	ASSHLGRSVYNEQF
-	TRBV7-2	ASTLQLQETQY
-	TRBV9	ASSVGVQAPEQY
-	TRBV18	ASSPGQENTEAF
-	TRBV5-5	ASSLEGVVNEKLF
-	TRBV24-1	ATSDPTSHQPQH
-	TRBV6-5	ASSYSGRVGEQY
-	TRBV19	ASSNDPSSYNEQF
few	TRBV6-5	ASSYDTSYEQY
once	TRBV28	ASSLQMGDLYGYT
-	TRBV4-3	ASSQVNRHGYT
-	TRBV5-1	ASSLGTPRDPYGYT
-	TRBV5-1	ASSRTGTGEETQY
few	TRBV6-4	ASSDSSGGSTEAF
few	TRBV2	ARTGDNTGELF
-	TRBV12-5	ASGLVLGQGVTEAF
once	TRBV19	ATDQDRENTEAF
-	TRBV5-1	ASSLDAGTGLYGYT
-	TRBV19	ASSMTGVANEQF
-	TRBV1	TSSQGLYSYEQY
many	TRBV7-2	ASSGGIYQPQH
-	TRBV11-3	AYSVGRESQY
once	TRBV4-3	ASSQERVNQPQH
-	TRBV15	ATSKGGASLGYT